This entry lists 27 T cell receptor beta chains sequenced from one sample in a study of blood T cells in healthy people across ages. Next came a second PCR, run for about 6 to 12 cycles, which used a sample-barcoded 5' primer along with a J-beta primer mix. One entry per CDR3 protein, called by TCRdb with MiXCR from the 5' RACE reads. The sample contains approximately 780,000 distinct CDR3 sequences, more than 25% of which appear only once. The same sample was also used in a study of T cells of mothers and their children.

Sequencing was performed on blood. The origin of the receptors is a boy aged 10-17 years in good health.

This clonotype was recorded a few times. The rearrangement joins TRBV24-1 to TRBJ2-7, with no clear D. This CDR3 comprises 14 residues. Trimming cost V 4 bases and J 5 bases, with 14 bases left between them. Germline-derived CDR1 and CDR2 are KGHDR and SFDVKD. The CDR3 sequence is CATSEVGDGNEQYF. CDR3 bases: TGTGCCACCAGTGAGGTAGGAGATGGCAACGAGCAGTACTTC.

This chain joins TRBV6-1 and TRBJ1-1, with D hard to call. V was cut by 2 bases and J by 4 bases, with 5 bases left in between. This CDR3 comprises 12 residues. From germline, CDR1 is MNHNS and CDR2 SASEGT. The CDR3 nucleotides read TGTGCCAGCAGTGAAAAAGCCACTGAAGCTTTCTTT. Protein product: CASSEKATEAFF.

A few counts support this clonotype. The genes are TRBV6-2 or TRBV6-3 and TRBJ1-2, with D tentatively TRBD1 (6 bases). V was trimmed by 4 bases and J by 6 bases, leaving 21 bases between them. The germline CDR1 and CDR2 sequences are MNHEY and SVGEGT. The CDR3 length is 16 residues. The CDR3: CASSSLGQSRIDGYTF. The CDR3 nucleotides are TGTGCCAGCAGTTCCCTTGGACAGAGTCGAATAGATGGCTACACCTTC.

This clonotype was observed a few times. The chain carries TRBV7-6 and TRBJ2-5, with D unclear. Germline assignment: CDR1 SGHVS and CDR2 FNYEAQ. Trimming took off 1 base at V and 9 bases at J, with 9 bases between the two ends. The CDR3 consists of 12 residues. CDR3 in amino acids: CASSLGSVPQYF. The CDR3 DNA follows: TGTGCCAGCAGCTTAGGGTCCGTCCCCCAGTACTTC.

This rearrangement joins TRBV12-3 or TRBV12-4 to TRBJ1-5; D gene unclear. The CDR3 length is 13 residues. Trimming shortened V by 4 bases and J by 6 bases, and 10 bases separated the two germline ends. The CDR3: CASSSELFQPQHF. CDR3 bases: TGTGCCAGCAGTTCGGAGCTCTTTCAGCCCCAGCATTTT.

The chain joins TRBV28 to TRBJ2-7, with D perhaps being TRBD1 or TRBD2 (6 bases each). Germline V gives CDR1 MDHEN, CDR2 SYDVKM. This CDR3 is 14 amino acids long. The V end was cut by 6 bases, the J end by 3 bases, with 15 bases between. Here the CDR3 DNA reads TGTGCCAGCAGCCCGAGGGGGGTGGGCTACGAGCAGTACTTC. This codes for CASSPRGVGYEQYF. Drawing the rest from reference TRBV28 and TRBJ2-7, the complete variable domain is DVKVTQSSRYLVKRTGEKVFLECVQDMDHENMFWYRQDPGLGLRLIYFSYDVKMKEKGDIPEGYSVSREKKERFSLILESASTNQTSMYLCASSPRGVGYEQYFGPGTRLTVT.

On this clonotype itself: At one boundary the junction diverges from the germline segment, which might be a read error. V gene TRBV9 combines with J gene TRBJ2-7; TRBD1 aligns across 7 bases. Looked up from germline, CDR1 is SGDLS and CDR2 is YYNGEE. CDR3 size: 15 residues. In DNA, the CDR3 is TGTGCCAGCAACGTAGCCCCAGGGGGTTCCTACGAGCAGTACTTC. This gives the protein CASNVAPGGSYEQYF.

This clonotype was seen a few times. The V gene is TRBV29-1, the J gene TRBJ2-2; no definite D call. The CDR3 has 12 residues. Germline values: CDR1 SQVTM, CDR2 ANQGSEA. The V end was cut by 4 bases, the J end by 5 bases, with 8 bases between. CDR3 residues: CSVAWQTGELFF. Here the CDR3 DNA reads TGCAGCGTTGCATGGCAGACCGGGGAGCTGTTTTTT.

J is TRBJ2-1 and V is TRBV4-2; 10 bases fit TRBD1. The J call is doubtful: the DNA matches TRBJ2-7 better. The CDR3 length is 14 residues. Germline lookup yields CDR1 LGHNA and CDR2 YNFKEQ. DNA for the CDR3: TGTGCCAGCAGCCAAGCGGACAGGGGGAACGAGCAGTACTTC. Protein product: CASSQADRGNEQYF.

This clonotype has only a few counts. The chain joins TRBV11-2 to TRBJ2-7; D is uncertain. The germline V and J ends were trimmed by 0 bases and 5 bases, with 17 bases remaining between them. CDR3 length: 16 residues. CDR1 is SGHAT and CDR2 is FQNNGV in the germline V gene. CDR3 nucleotides: TGTGCCAGCAGCTTAGATCCCTTTGGGGTCTATGACGAGCAGTACTTC. Protein product: CASSLDPFGVYDEQYF.

This clonotype occurred a few times. The chain links TRBV5-1 to TRBJ1-1; 7 positions agree with TRBD1. CDR1 is SGHRS, CDR2 YFSETQ, per germline. The ends lost 2 bases at V and 3 bases at J; junction bases unmatched: 10. The CDR3 has 16 amino acids. CDR3 sequence: CASSFRFARGDTEAFF. DNA for the CDR3: TGCGCCAGCAGCTTCCGGTTCGCCAGGGGGGACACTGAAGCTTTCTTT.

This clonotype has just a few counts. The V call is TRBV20-1, the J call TRBJ1-6; no definite D call. Between the trimmed V and J ends, which lost 7 bases and 3 bases, there was a span of 13 bases. This CDR3 is 14 amino acids long. Per the germline V gene, CDR1 is DFQATT and CDR2 is SNEGSKA (reference sequence). The CDR3 bases are TGCAGTGGACACGACGGGTTCTATAATTCACCCCTCCACTTT. Protein product: CSGHDGFYNSPLHF.

This clonotype has more than one count but fewer than ten. The chain links TRBV5-1 to TRBJ2-7; TRBD2 matches at 7 bases. CDR3 length: 15 residues. The V gene's germline CDR1 is SGHRS and CDR2 YFSETQ. The V and J ends lost 0 bases and 5 bases, in that order; junction bases with no gene match: 8. The DNA for the CDR3 is TGCGCCAGCAGCTTGGATGCGGGGGTTGAGGACGAGCAGTACTTC. Protein: CASSLDAGVEDEQYF.

The CDR3 DNA reads as TGTGCCAGCAGTTGGGACAGAGCCTGGGTCGAGCAGTACTTC. Amino acids: CASSWDRAWVEQYF. The chain recombines TRBV28 with TRBJ2-5, with 7 bases fitting TRBD1. TRBJ2-7 matches the DNA end more closely, so the J call is doubtful. This CDR3 has 14 amino acids. The germline CDR1 and CDR2 sequences are MDHEN and SYDVKM.

This clonotype was seen more than once but under ten times. The V gene is TRBV4-2, the J gene TRBJ2-3, with TRBD2 identical over 8 bases. CDR1 is LGHNA and CDR2 is YNFKEQ in the germline V gene. The CDR3 runs to 16 residues. The V and J ends lost 1 base and 1 base, in that order; junction bases with no gene match: 4. The DNA of the CDR3 is TGTGCCAGCAGCCAAGGCAATAGCGGGGGCACAGATACGCAGTATTTT. Its protein is CASSQGNSGGTDTQYF.

V gene TRBV3-1 combines with J gene TRBJ1-2; D is perhaps TRBD1 (5 bases). This CDR3 is built from 15 residues. Trimming took off 1 base at V and 4 bases at J, with 13 bases between the two ends. CDR1 LGHDT and CDR2 YNNKEL come from the germline V gene (reference sequence). The CDR3 region has the DNA TGTGCCAGCAGCCAAGTCGACAGAACCTTCTATGGCTACACCTTC. Residues: CASSQVDRTFYGYTF. Looking up the rest from reference TRBV3-1 and TRBJ1-2 gives the full variable domain: DTAVSQTPKYLVTQMGNDKSIKCEQNLGHDTMYWYKQDSKKFLKIMFSYNNKELIINETVPNRFSPKSPDKAHLNLHINSLELGDSAVYFCASSQVDRTFYGYTFGSGTRLTVV.

This clonotype was counted only a few times. The rearrangement uses TRBV7-2 and TRBJ1-5; D unclear. V lost 3 bases and J lost 3, with 9 bases in between. Germline V CDR1 and CDR2: SGHTA, FQGNSA. The CDR3 length is 14 residues. CDR3 nucleotide sequence: TGTGCCAGCAGCTTCGCCGTAAACAATCAGCCCCAGCATTTT. Residues: CASSFAVNNQPQHF.

This chain connects TRBV7-8 to TRBJ1-3; D uncertain. CDR3 size: 14 residues. In germline, CDR1 is SGHVS, CDR2 FQNEAQ. V lost 1 base and J lost 9, with 13 bases in between. CDR3 amino acids: CASSLVGGSGTIYF. The CDR3 nucleotides read TGTGCCAGCAGCTTAGTAGGCGGCTCGGGCACCATATATTTT. Together with reference TRBV7-8 and TRBJ1-3, the CDR3 gives the full variable domain: GAGVSQSPRYKVAKRGQDVALRCDPISGHVSLFWYQQALGQGPEFLTYFQNEAQLDKSGLPSDRFFAERPEGSVSTLKIQRTQQEDSAVYLCASSLVGGSGTIYFGEGSWLTVV.

This clonotype was counted once. The rearrangement joins TRBV7-9 to TRBJ2-7; tentative D call: TRBD2 (5 bases). The V end was cut by 2 bases, the J end by 7 bases, with 15 bases between. From germline, CDR1 is SEHNR and CDR2 FQNEAQ (reference sequence). The CDR3 has 14 residues. The CDR3 DNA follows: TGTGCCAGCAGCTTAAATTTGGTAGGAGGAGAGCAGTACTTC. Encoded protein: CASSLNLVGGEQYF.

The chain is built from TRBV11-2 and TRBJ1-2; no clear D. This CDR3 comprises 13 residues. V shed 5 bases and J shed 4 bases, with 11 bases lying between them. The germline V gene encodes CDR1 SGHAT and CDR2 FQNNGV. The chain's CDR3 is CASSPQKVYGYTF. The CDR3 DNA follows: TGTGCCAGCAGCCCCCAGAAGGTCTATGGCTACACCTTC.

The chain has TRBV6-5 and TRBJ2-5; 11 bases map to TRBD2. Matching the DNA end better, TRBJ2-1 makes the J call doubtful. The CDR3 totals 18 residues. Per germline, CDR1 MNHEY and CDR2 SVGAGI. CDR3 sequence: CASSYKLTSGVSKSEQFF. The CDR3 nucleotides read TGTGCCAGCAGTTACAAGCTGACTAGCGGGGTATCTAAGAGTGAGCAGTTCTTC.

This clonotype showed up just a few times. One end of the junction varies from germline; a read error may be responsible. The rearrangement joins TRBV3-1 to TRBJ2-5; D perhaps matches TRBD1 (6 bases). The CDR3 sequence is 13 residues long. Per germline, CDR1 LGHDT and CDR2 YNNKEL (reference sequence). CDR3 sequence (DNA): TGTGCCAGCGGCCAGCAGGGGCAAGAGACCCAGTACTTC. It is translated as CASGQQGQETQYF.

This clonotype was recorded at least ten times. The chain has TRBV9 and TRBJ2-5; D may match TRBD1 or TRBD2 (6 bases each). The V end lost 0 bases, the J end lost 4 bases, and 13 bases lay between the germline ends. Germline loops: CDR1 SGDLS, CDR2 YYNGEE. The CDR3 runs to 15 residues. The CDR3, as DNA: TGTGCCAGCAGCGTAGATTCGGGGGCAGGAGAGACCCAGTACTTC. This gives the protein CASSVDSGAGETQYF. Drawing the rest from reference TRBV9 and TRBJ2-5, the complete variable domain is DSGVTQTPKHLITATGQRVTLRCSPRSGDLSVYWYQQSLDQGLQFLIQYYNGEERAKGNILERFSAQQFPDLHSELNLSSLELGDSALYFCASSVDSGAGETQYFGPGTRLLVL.

Written as DNA, the CDR3 is TGCGCCAGCAGCTCCGCTACAGGGTATAGCACCGGGGAGCTGTTTTTT. Translated: CASSSATGYSTGELFF. The V and J genes are TRBV5-1 and TRBJ2-2, with a tentative D call TRBD1 (6 bases). In germline, CDR1 is SGHRS, CDR2 YFSETQ. The CDR3 sequence is 16 residues long. V lost 3 bases and J 4 bases, leaving 16 bases between the germline ends.

This clonotype was found a few times. The chain employs TRBV3-1 and TRBJ1-5; D unclear. Germline lookup yields CDR1 LGHDT and CDR2 YNNKEL (reference sequence). V lost 4 bases and J 4 bases, leaving 11 bases between the germline ends. The CDR3 length is 14 residues. The CDR3 nucleotides read TGTGCCAGCAGCCTGCGAGGGCTGAATCAGCCCCAGCATTTT. Translated: CASSLRGLNQPQHF.

This sequence joins TRBV6-5 and TRBJ2-3, with a tentative D call TRBD1 (6 bases). The germline gives CDR1 MNHEY, CDR2 SVGAGI. This CDR3 region has 16 residues. V lost 6 bases to trimming and J lost 3 bases, with 19 bases between them. Here the CDR3 DNA reads TGTGCCAGCAGCTACAAGAGGGGGATTACAACAGATACGCAGTATTTT. Its protein is CASSYKRGITTDTQYF.

J is TRBJ2-7 and V is TRBV3-1; D is possibly TRBD2 (6 bases). Germline V gives CDR1 LGHDT, CDR2 YNNKEL (reference sequence). The CDR3 spans 17 residues. Trimming left V 0 bases short and J 2 bases short, with 17 bases between. As DNA, the CDR3 is TGTGCCAGCAGCCAAGATGATGGCGGGGTCCCTCCCTACGAGCAGTACTTC. Translation: CASSQDDGGVPPYEQYF.